One and the same sample provided the 6 T cell receptor beta chains below, sequenced in a study of post-analysis software for immune sequencing data. Study outcomes and limitations: Patients had higher frequencies than controls of about 5 TRBV segments, including TRBV5-6, TRBV5-1 and TRBV20-1.

These receptors' targets are unknown. Each TCR beta cDNA library carried unique molecular identifiers. TCRdb recomputed calls from the PCR reads with MiXCR, one row per CDR3 protein. Counted here are a few hundred thousand distinct CDR3 sequences, under 40% occurring once; the ten biggest clones make up around 6%. Sequenced material: blood. Receptors originate from a girl under 18 with multiple sclerosis.

V and J are TRBV5-1 and TRBJ2-5; 10 nucleotides align to TRBD1. Gene TRBJ2-7 matches the end of the DNA better, so the J call may be wrong. Per the germline V gene, CDR1 is SGHRS and CDR2 is YFSETQ. The CDR3 is made up of 14 amino acids. CDR3 residues: CASSDRTGGYEQYF. Written as DNA, the CDR3 is TGCGCCAGCAGTGACAGGACAGGGGGCTACGAGCAGTACTTC.

V and J are TRBV28 and TRBJ1-2; D remains ambiguous. Germline CDR1 MDHEN, CDR2 SYDVKM. CDR3 length: 17 residues. Trimming stripped 4 bases from V and 3 bases from J, with 21 bases between. The CDR3 bases are TGTGCCAGCAGTTCCCTCCTTGTAGTGGTGGCTGACTATGGCTACACCTTC. This gives the protein CASSSLLVVVADYGYTF.

The chain has TRBV18 and TRBJ2-4, with 7 nucleotides matching TRBD1. The CDR3 spans 15 residues. Germline-derived CDR1 and CDR2 are KGHSH and LQKENI. Unmatched junction bases numbered 1, after V lost 1 base and J lost 1 base. This CDR3 reads CASSPQGAAKNIQYF. The DNA of the CDR3 is TGTGCCAGCTCACCACAGGGGGCGGCCAAAAACATTCAGTACTTC.

The V call is TRBV29-1, the J call TRBJ2-2; no reliable D call. This CDR3 contains 13 residues. Trimming pared 2 bases from V and 1 base from J, leaving 5 bases between. Germline V lookup: CDR1 SQVTM, CDR2 ANQGSEA. CDR3 residues: CSVEFGNTGELFF. As DNA, the CDR3 is TGCAGCGTTGAATTCGGGAACACCGGGGAGCTGTTTTTT.

The chain has TRBV29-1 and TRBJ2-1; D tentatively fits TRBD1 or TRBD2 (6 bases each). Germline CDR1 and CDR2: SQVTM and ANQGSEA. Trimming cost V 7 bases and J 7 bases, with 20 bases left between them. The CDR3 loop spans 14 amino acids. CDR3 sequence (DNA): TGCAGCGGACGTCGTGGGGGGCCGGGGAATGAGCAGTTCTTC. It codes for CSGRRGGPGNEQFF.

The rearrangement joins TRBV6-6 to TRBJ2-7; D not resolved. The assigned J gene may be wrong: the sequence end matches TRBJ2-5 better. Germline V CDR1 and CDR2: MNHNY, SVGAGI (reference sequence). CDR3 size: 13 residues. CDR3 DNA: TGTGCCAGCAGTTATTTCAGTCGGGAGACCCAGTACTTC. This gives the protein CASSYFSRETQYF.